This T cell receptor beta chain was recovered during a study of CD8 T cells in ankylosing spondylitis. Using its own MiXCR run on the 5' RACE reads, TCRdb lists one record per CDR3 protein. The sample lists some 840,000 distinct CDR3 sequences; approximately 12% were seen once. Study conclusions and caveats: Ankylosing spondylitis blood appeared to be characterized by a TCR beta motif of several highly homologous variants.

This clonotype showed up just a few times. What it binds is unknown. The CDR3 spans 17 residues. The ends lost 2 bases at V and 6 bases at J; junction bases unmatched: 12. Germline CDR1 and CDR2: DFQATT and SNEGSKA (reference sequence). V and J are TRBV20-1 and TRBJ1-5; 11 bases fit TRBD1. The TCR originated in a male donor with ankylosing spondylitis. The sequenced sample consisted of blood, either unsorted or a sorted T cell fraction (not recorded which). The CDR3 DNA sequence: TGCAGTGCTAGAAACACCCCAGGACAGGGGGCGGTTCAGCCCCAGCATTTT. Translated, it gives CSARNTPGQGAVQPQHF.